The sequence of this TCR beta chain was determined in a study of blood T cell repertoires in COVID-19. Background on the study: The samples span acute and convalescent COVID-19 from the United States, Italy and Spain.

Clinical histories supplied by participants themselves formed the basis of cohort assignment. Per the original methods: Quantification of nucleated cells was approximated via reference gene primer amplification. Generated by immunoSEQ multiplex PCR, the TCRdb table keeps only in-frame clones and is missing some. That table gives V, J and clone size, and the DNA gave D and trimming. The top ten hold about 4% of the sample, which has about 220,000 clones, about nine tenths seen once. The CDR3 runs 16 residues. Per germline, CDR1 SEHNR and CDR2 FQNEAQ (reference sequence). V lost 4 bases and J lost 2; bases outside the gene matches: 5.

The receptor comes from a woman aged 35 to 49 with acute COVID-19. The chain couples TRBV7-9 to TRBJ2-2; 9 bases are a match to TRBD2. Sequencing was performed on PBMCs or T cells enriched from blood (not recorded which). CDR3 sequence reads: CASSSVAGANTGELFF. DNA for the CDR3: TGTGCCAGCAGCTCCGTAGCGGGGGCCAACACCGGGGAGCTGTTTTTT.